The clone carrying this TCR beta chain has more than one count but fewer than ten. Its specificity is unknown. The entry originates in a study of beta chain features in type 1 diabetes. Study-level information: All samples yielded 107,917,701 examined sorted cells.

Germline loops: CDR1 ENHRY, CDR2 SYGVKD. The CDR3 spans 13 residues. The V gene lost 8 bases and the J gene lost 8 bases, with 15 bases spanning the gap. Isolated RNA was reverse transcribed in full, so expressed TCRB transcripts were sequenced. Clones were read by immunoSEQ multiplex PCR, and TCRdb kept only the in-frame ones, dropping some. The data contain 900,000 or so clones, roughly 15% of them singletons. Regarding the study as a whole: VDJ junctions from patients with type 1 diabetes contained fewer insertions and more deletions. Shorter templates may be favored by PCR, equally so in patients and controls.

The sample consisted of naive CD4+ T cells from blood. The receptor was isolated from a young woman in good health. This chain connects TRBV10-3 to TRBJ2-2; no reliable D call. The CDR3 spells CAIAEDPRGELFF. As DNA, the CDR3 is TGTGCCATCGCTGAGGACCCCAGGGGGGAGCTGTTTTTT.